This TCR beta chain was documented in a study of CD8+CD57+ T cells in acquired aplastic anemia. The germline gives CDR1 DFQATT, CDR2 SNEGSKA (reference sequence). The CDR3 contains 17 residues. V shed 2 bases, J shed 7 bases, and the junction held 11 bases outside the gene matches. The template for TCR beta VDJ and CDR3 sequence profiling was genomic DNA. TCRdb used MiXCR to reprocess the reads, holding one entry per CDR3 protein. The sample has about 98,000 distinct CDR3 sequences; less than 75% are singletons. Study-wide findings and caveats: Patient and control CD8+ Simpson's diversity was not significantly different.

As for this clonotype: Antigen unknown.

The authors sequenced patients whose flow cytometry had shown CD8+CD57+ cell expansion. Severe acquired aplastic anemia was present in all patients. The gene calls are TRBV20-1 and TRBJ2-1, with TRBD2 matching 13 bases. Sequencing used sorted CD4+, CD8+, or CD8+CD57+ T cells (not recorded which) from PBMCs. This sequence was found in a human donor with aplastic anemia. CDR3 protein: CSARKGTSGVQLNEQFF. The CDR3 DNA sequence: TGCAGTGCTAGAAAAGGGACTAGCGGGGTGCAACTGAATGAGCAGTTCTTC.